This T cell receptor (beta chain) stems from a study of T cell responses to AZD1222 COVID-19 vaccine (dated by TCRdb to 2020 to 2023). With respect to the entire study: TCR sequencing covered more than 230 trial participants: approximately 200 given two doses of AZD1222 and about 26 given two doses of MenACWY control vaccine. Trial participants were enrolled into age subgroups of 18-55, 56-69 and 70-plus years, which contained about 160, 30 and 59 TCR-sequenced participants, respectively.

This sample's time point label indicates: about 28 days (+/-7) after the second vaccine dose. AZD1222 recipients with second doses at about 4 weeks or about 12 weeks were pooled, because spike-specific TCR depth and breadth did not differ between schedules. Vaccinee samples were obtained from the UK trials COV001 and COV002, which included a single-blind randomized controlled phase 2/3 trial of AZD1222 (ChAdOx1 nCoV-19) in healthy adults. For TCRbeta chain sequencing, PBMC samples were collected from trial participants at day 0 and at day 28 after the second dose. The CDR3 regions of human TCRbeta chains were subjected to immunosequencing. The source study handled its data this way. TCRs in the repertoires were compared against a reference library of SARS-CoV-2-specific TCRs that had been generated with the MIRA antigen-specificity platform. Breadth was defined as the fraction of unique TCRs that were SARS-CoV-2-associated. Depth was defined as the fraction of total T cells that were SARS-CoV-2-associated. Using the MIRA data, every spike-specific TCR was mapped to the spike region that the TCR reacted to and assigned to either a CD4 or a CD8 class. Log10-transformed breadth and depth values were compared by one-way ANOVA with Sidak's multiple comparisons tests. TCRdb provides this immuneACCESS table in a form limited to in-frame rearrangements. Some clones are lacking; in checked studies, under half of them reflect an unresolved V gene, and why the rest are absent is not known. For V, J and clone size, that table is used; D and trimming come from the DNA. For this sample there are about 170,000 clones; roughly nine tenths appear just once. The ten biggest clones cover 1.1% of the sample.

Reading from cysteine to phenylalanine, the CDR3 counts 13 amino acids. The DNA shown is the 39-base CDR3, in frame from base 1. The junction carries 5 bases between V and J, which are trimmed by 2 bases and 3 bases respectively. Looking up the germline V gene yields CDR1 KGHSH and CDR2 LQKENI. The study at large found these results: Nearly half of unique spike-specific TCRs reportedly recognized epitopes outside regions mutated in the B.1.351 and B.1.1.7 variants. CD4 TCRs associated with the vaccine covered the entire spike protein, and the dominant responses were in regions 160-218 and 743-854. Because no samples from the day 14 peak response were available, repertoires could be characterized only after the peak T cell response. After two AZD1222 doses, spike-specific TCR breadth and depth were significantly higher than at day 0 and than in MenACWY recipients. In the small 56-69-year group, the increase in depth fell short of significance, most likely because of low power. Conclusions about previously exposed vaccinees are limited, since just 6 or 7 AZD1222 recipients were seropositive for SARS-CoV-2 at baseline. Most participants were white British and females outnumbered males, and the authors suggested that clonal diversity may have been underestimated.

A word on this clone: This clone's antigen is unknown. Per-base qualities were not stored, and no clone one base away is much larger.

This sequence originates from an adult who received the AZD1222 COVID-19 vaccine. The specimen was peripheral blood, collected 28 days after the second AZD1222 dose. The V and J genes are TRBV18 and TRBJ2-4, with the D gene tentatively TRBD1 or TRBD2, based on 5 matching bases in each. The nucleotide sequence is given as TGTGCCAGCTCACCAGGGGGCAAAAACATTCAGTACTTC. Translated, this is CASSPGGKNIQYF.